This TCR beta chain derives from a study of response to subunit inactivated influenza vaccine. Study results and caveats: The authors suggested that few new T cells are recruited per seasonal influenza vaccination.

MiXCR was run by TCRdb on the RT-PCR reads, yielding one entry per CDR3 protein. The table has roughly 150,000 distinct CDR3 sequences, approximately 11% seen once; the top ten hold over 10%. This clonotype has a handful of counts. Its antigen is unidentified. The specimen comprised non-naive T cells sorted from PBMCs, sampled roughly 47 days after vaccination. The receptor was isolated from a man aged 45-65 years who received an inactivated influenza vaccine.

CDR3 DNA: TGCAGCGTCTCTGGGGCAGATACGCAGTATTTT. It codes for CSVSGADTQYF. This rearrangement joins TRBV29-1 to TRBJ2-3; no reliable D call. The CDR3 contains 11 residues. V was cut by 6 bases and J by 4 bases, with 8 bases left in between. The germline CDR1 and CDR2 sequences are SQVTM and ANQGSEA.